The clone carrying this TCR beta chain is medium-sized by share. What it binds is unknown. Overall study results and limits: The TCR gene usage of tumor memory CD4+ T cells clustered together with blood and lymph node memory CD4+ cells and with lymph node naive CD4+ cells.

The memory fraction was CD4+CD45RO+CD25- cells. The length of the CDR3 is 16 residues. Per the germline V gene, CDR1 is MGHRA and CDR2 is YSYEKL. V shed 5 bases, J shed 2 bases, and the junction held 8 bases outside the gene matches. One entry per CDR3 protein, called by TCRdb with MiXCR from the 5' RACE reads. The table lists roughly 8,200 distinct CDR3 sequences, around half of them singletons. The chain joins TRBV4-1 to TRBJ2-1; TRBD2 matches at 8 bases. Sequencing used memory CD4+ T cells sorted from a lymph node. Indicated subset: memory CD4+ T cells, CD4+CD45RO+CD25-. The receptor was derived from a female donor with breast cancer. CDR3 DNA: TGCGCCAGCAGCATGGGCGGCGGGAGGACCTACAATGAGCAGTTCTTC. It codes for CASSMGGGRTYNEQFF.